The T cell receptor beta chain under discussion was sequenced for a study of T cells after yellow fever vaccination. Study-wide findings and caveats: Subsequent booster samples again held most clones from primary vaccination (nearly 98% CD4, approximately 86% CD8). A limited proportion of clonotypes was detected within both the CD4 and CD8 compartments.

Generation of TCR cDNA used 5'RACE template switching (which added a universal primer site and UMIs). Each CDR3 protein gets one entry after TCRdb re-called the 5' RACE reads with MiXCR. The sample includes a few hundred thousand distinct CDR3 sequences, roughly 3.5% seen only once; the top ten take about 19%. The V end was cut by 2 bases, the J end by 2 bases, with 5 bases between. Germline V gene data show CDR1 as MNHNY and CDR2 as SVGAGI (reference sequence). This CDR3 region has 13 residues. This clonotype was detected ten times or more. The antigen is not known. This sequence originates from a young man who received the YFV17D yellow fever vaccine. This rearrangement joins TRBV6-6 to TRBJ2-3; no reliable D call. Sequencing was performed on PBMCs, taken 15 days after the yellow fever booster vaccination. CDR3 DNA: TGTGCCAGCAGTTACCCGAACACAGATACGCAGTATTTT. Encoded protein: CASSYPNTDTQYF.